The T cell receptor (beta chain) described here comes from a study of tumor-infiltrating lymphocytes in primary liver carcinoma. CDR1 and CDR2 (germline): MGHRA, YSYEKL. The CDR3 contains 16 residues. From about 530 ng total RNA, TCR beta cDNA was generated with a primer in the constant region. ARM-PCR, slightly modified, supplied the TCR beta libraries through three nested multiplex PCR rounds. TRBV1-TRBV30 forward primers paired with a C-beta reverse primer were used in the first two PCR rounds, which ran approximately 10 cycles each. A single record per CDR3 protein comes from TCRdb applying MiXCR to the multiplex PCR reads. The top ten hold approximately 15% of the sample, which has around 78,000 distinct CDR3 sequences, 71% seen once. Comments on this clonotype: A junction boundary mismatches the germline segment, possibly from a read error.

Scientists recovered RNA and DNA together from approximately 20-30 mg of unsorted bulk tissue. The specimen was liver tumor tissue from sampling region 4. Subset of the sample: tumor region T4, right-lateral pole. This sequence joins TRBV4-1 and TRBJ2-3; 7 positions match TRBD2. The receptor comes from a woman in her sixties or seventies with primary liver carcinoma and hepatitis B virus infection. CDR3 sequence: CVSSHSLAVSIDTQYF. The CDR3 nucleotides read TGCGTCAGCAGCCACTCTCTAGCGGTTAGCATAGATACGCAGTATTTT.